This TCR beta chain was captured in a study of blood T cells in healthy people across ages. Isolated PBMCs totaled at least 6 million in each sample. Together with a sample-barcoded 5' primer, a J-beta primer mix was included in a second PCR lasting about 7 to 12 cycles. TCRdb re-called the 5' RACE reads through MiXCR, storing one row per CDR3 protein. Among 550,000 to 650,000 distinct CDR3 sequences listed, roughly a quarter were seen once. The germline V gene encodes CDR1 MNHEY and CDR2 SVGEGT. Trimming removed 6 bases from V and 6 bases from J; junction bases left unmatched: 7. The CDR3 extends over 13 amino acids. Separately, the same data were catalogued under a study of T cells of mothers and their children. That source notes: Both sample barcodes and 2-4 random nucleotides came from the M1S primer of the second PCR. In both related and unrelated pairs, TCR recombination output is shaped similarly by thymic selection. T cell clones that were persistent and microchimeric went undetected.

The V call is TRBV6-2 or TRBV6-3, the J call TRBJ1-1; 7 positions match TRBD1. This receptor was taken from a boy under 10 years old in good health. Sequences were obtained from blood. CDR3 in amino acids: CASSQKGTAEAFF. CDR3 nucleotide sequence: TGTGCCAGCAGCCAAAAAGGGACAGCTGAAGCTTTCTTT.